This T cell receptor beta chain stems from a study of tumor-infiltrating lymphocytes in oesophageal squamous cell carcinoma. TCRdb used MiXCR to reprocess the PCR reads, holding one entry per CDR3 protein. The table has approximately 20,000 distinct CDR3 sequences, around two fifths seen once. This clonotype was counted between two and nine times. This sequence originates from a male donor with esophageal squamous cell carcinoma. Input material: esophageal tumor tissue.

For the CDR3, the DNA is TGTGCCAGCAGTTCCGGGGGAGCTAAATACGAGCAGTTCTTC. Amino acids: CASSSGGAKYEQFF. The chain carries TRBV27 and TRBJ2-5, with D tentatively TRBD2 (6 bases). The DNA end is more similar to TRBJ2-1, so the J call may be wrong. CDR1 is MNHEY, CDR2 SMNVEV, per germline (reference sequence). The CDR3 length is 14 residues.